This T cell receptor (beta chain) originates from a study of PD-1 blockade in classical Hodgkin lymphoma. In the study overall: Each patient was given nivolumab 3 mg/kg through a vein every 2 weeks. Regarding the study as a whole: Newly diagnosed patients had diversity similar to the baseline diversity of complete responders. Before treatment, TCR diversity in newly diagnosed patients was reportedly lower than in healthy donors. In CD4+ cells, TCR diversity went up significantly by C4D1, but in CD8+ cells it did not.

Regarding this clone: Its antigen is not known.

TCRdb's copy holds only in-frame clones and misses some; the assay was immunoSEQ multiplex PCR. The data show about 24,000 clones, approximately 80% seen once. With no exception, relapse followed autologous stem cell transplantation in all patients, and brentuximab vedotin exposure varied. Germline V gene sequence: CDR1 SQVTM, CDR2 ANQGSEA. The V end lost 7 bases, the J end lost 8 bases, and 21 bases lay between the germline ends. This CDR3 has 14 residues. Here the sequenced sample was peripheral blood mononuclear cells (PBMCs), taken at baseline. This TCR was recovered from a human donor with classical Hodgkin lymphoma. The rearrangement joins TRBV29-1 to TRBJ2-1, with D perhaps matching TRBD1 (6 bases). The CDR3 loop is CSAPKADWGHEQFF. Here the CDR3 DNA reads TGCAGCGCCCCTAAAGCCGACTGGGGGCATGAGCAGTTCTTC.